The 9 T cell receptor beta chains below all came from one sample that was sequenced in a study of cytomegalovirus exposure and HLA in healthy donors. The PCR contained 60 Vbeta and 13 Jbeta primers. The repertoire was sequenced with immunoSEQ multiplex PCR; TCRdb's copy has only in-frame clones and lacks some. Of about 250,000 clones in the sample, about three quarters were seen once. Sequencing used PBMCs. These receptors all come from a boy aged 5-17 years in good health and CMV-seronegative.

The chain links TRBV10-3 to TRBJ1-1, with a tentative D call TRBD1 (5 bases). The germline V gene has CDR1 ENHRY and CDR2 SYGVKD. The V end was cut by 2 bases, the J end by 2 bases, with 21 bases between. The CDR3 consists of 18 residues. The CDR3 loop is CAISEPYWVREPNTEAFF. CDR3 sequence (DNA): TGTGCCATCAGTGAGCCTTACTGGGTCAGGGAACCAAACACTGAAGCTTTCTTT.

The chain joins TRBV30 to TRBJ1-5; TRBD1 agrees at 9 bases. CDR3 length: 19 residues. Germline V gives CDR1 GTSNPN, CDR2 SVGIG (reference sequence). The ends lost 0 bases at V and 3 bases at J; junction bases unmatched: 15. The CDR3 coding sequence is TGTGCCTGGAGTGTAACTGGGACAGGGAGTAGGGGCGACAATCAGCCCCAGCATTTT. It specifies CAWSVTGTGSRGDNQPQHF.

The CDR3 DNA reads as TGTGCCAGCAGCGTAGTCGGGAATCAGCCCCAGCATTTT. Translation gives CASSVVGNQPQHF. The chain uses TRBV9 and TRBJ1-5; D is uncertain. The CDR3 is 13 residues long. V dropped 0 bases and J dropped 4 bases, with 5 bases sitting between them. Looked up from germline, CDR1 is SGDLS and CDR2 is YYNGEE. Full variable domain (remainder filled in from reference TRBV9 and TRBJ1-5): DSGVTQTPKHLITATGQRVTLRCSPRSGDLSVYWYQQSLDQGLQFLIQYYNGEERAKGNILERFSAQQFPDLHSELNLSSLELGDSALYFCASSVVGNQPQHFGDGTRLSIL.

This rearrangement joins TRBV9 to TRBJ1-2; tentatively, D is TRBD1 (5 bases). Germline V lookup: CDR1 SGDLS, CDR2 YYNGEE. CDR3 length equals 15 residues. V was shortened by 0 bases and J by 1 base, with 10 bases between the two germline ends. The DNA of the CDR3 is TGTGCCAGCAGCGTAGGGGGGGGGAATAACTATGGCTACACCTTC. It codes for CASSVGGGNNYGYTF.

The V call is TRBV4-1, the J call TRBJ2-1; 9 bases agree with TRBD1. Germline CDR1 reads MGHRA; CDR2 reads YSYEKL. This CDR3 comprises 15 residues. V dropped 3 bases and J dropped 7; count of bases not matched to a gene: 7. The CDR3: CASSHRTGERNEQFF. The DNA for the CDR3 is TGCGCCAGCAGCCACCGGACAGGGGAAAGGAATGAGCAGTTCTTC.

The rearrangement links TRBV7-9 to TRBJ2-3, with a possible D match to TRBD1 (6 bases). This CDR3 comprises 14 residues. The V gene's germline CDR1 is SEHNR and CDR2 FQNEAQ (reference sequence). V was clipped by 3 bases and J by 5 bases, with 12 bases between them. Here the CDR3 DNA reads TGTGCCAGCAGCTTCCGGACAGTCGGAGATACGCAGTATTTT. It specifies CASSFRTVGDTQYF.

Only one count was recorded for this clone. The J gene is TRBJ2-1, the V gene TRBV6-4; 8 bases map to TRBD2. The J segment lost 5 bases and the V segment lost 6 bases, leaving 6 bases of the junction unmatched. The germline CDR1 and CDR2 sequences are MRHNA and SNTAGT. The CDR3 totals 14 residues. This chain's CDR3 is CASSDGGANNEQFF. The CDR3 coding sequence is TGTGCCAGCAGCGACGGGGGGGCTAACAATGAGCAGTTCTTC.

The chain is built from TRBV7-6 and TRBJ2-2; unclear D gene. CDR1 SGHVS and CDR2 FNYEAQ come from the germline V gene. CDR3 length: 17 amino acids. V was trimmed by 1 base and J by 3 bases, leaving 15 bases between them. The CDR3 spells CASSLDDATRDTGELFF. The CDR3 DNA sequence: TGTGCCAGCAGCTTAGACGACGCGACTCGGGACACCGGGGAGCTGTTTTTT.

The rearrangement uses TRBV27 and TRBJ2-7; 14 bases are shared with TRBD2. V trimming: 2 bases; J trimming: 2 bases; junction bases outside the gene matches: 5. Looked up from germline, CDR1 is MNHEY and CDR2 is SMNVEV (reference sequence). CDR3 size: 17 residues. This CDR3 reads CASSLRWTSGGPYEQYF. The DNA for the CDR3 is TGTGCCAGCAGTTTAAGGTGGACTAGCGGGGGGCCCTACGAGCAGTACTTC.